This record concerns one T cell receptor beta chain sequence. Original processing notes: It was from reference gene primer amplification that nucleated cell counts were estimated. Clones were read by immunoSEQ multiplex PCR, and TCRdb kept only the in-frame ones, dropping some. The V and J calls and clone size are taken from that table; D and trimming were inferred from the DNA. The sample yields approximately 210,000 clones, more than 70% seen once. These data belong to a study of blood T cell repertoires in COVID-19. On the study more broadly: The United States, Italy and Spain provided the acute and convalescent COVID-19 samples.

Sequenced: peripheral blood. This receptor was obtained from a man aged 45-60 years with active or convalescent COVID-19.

For the CDR3, the DNA is TGCAGCGCTCGCGTCGGGACAGGGGGAAGGACTGAAGCTTTCTTT. It codes for CSARVGTGGRTEAFF. The chain links TRBV29-1 to TRBJ1-1; 11 bases are a match to TRBD1. The CDR3 loop spans 15 amino acids. Unmatched junction bases numbered 12, after V lost 7 bases and J lost 5 bases. Germline values: CDR1 SQVTM, CDR2 ANQGSEA.